The 32 T cell receptor beta chains below were found in one sample sequenced in a study of glioma-infiltrating T cells after dendritic cell vaccination. The sample's time point: after dendritic cell vaccination, including at tumor progression/relapse. Assay used: immunoSEQ multiplex PCR; TCRdb lists only in-frame clones, some missing. The profile covers roughly 80,000 clones, with 80% to 90% appearing a single time and 2% to 2.5% taken by the ten largest. Sample: blood, taken after dendritic cell vaccination. The receptor source for this set is a human donor with glioblastoma.

The CDR3 DNA is TGCGCCAGCAGCCAAGTTCTAGCGGGGGGGATCGAGACCCAGTACTTC. Protein: CASSQVLAGGIETQYF. This chain joins TRBV4-1 and TRBJ2-5; TRBD2 matches at 12 bases. Germline trimming cut 1 base from V and 5 bases from J; bases unmatched to any gene: 5. CDR1 and CDR2 from the germline V gene are MGHRA and YSYEKL. CDR3 size: 16 residues.

J is TRBJ1-2 and V is TRBV10-1; D is uncertain. From germline, CDR1 is WNHNN and CDR2 SYGVQD (reference sequence). Between the trimmed V and J ends, which lost 6 bases and 8 bases, there was a span of 7 bases. The CDR3 extends over 10 amino acids. As DNA, the CDR3 is TGCGCCAGCAGCCCCTACGGCTACACCTTC. Its protein product is CASSPYGYTF.

The rearrangement joins TRBV5-1 to TRBJ2-3; D remains ambiguous. Trimming took off 0 bases at V and 6 bases at J, with 5 bases between the two ends. This CDR3 comprises 12 residues. Germline V CDR1 and CDR2: SGHRS, YFSETQ. CDR3 amino acids: CASSLGQDTQYF. For the CDR3, the DNA is TGCGCCAGCAGCTTGGGTCAGGATACGCAGTATTTT. Based on the CDR3 plus reference TRBV5-1 and TRBJ2-3, the full variable domain is KAGVTQTPRYLIKTRGQQVTLSCSPISGHRSVSWYQQTPGQGLQFLFEYFSETQRNKGNFPGRFSGRQFSNSRSEMNVSTLELGDSALYLCASSLGQDTQYFGPGTRLTVL.

A word on this clone: This CDR3 is also generated by other DNA sequences in the sample. The chain combines TRBV6-1 with TRBJ2-3; 9 positions agree with TRBD1. With 6 bases clipped from V and 3 bases from J, the junction kept 4 bases outside the gene matches. This CDR3 is 14 amino acids long. Per germline, CDR1 MNHNS and CDR2 SASEGT. DNA of the CDR3: TGTGCCAGCAGCCCCGGACAGGGGACAGATACGCAGTATTTT. Translated, it gives CASSPGQGTDTQYF.

The chain combines TRBV5-1 with TRBJ1-2, with TRBD1 matching over 9 bases. The CDR3 covers 15 residues. The germline gives CDR1 SGHRS, CDR2 YFSETQ. V lost 1 base and J lost 4; bases outside the gene matches: 5. CDR3 sequence: CASSLKTGGFYGYTF. In DNA, the CDR3 is TGCGCCAGCAGCTTGAAGACAGGGGGGTTCTATGGCTACACCTTC.

The chain combines TRBV5-1 with TRBJ1-5; D remains unclear. Between the trimmed V and J ends, which lost 1 base and 2 bases, there was a span of 10 bases. Germline V gene data show CDR1 as SGHRS and CDR2 as YFSETQ. The CDR3 has 15 amino acids. CDR3 sequence: CASSLSGSGNQPQHF. The CDR3 nucleotides read TGCGCCAGCAGCTTGAGCGGGTCGGGCAATCAGCCCCAGCATTTT. The whole variable domain, remainder taken from reference TRBV5-1 and TRBJ1-5, is KAGVTQTPRYLIKTRGQQVTLSCSPISGHRSVSWYQQTPGQGLQFLFEYFSETQRNKGNFPGRFSGRQFSNSRSEMNVSTLELGDSALYLCASSLSGSGNQPQHFGDGTRLSIL.

J is TRBJ2-6 and V is TRBV7-9; D remains ambiguous. The length of the CDR3 is 15 residues. The ends were cut back, 1 base at V and 0 bases at J, with 4 bases in the middle. Germline loops: CDR1 SEHNR, CDR2 FQNEAQ (reference sequence). CDR3 sequence (DNA): TGTGCCAGCAGCTTAGGTCTCTCTGGGGCCAACGTCCTGACTTTC. It encodes CASSLGLSGANVLTF.

This chain joins TRBV7-8 and TRBJ2-5; D is perhaps TRBD1 (6 bases). The V gene lost 2 bases and the J gene lost 3 bases, with 16 bases spanning the gap. The CDR3 has 16 residues. CDR1 SGHVS and CDR2 FQNEAQ come from the germline V gene. The CDR3 region has the DNA TGTGCCAGCAGCTTATACCACGACAGGCCCGAAGAGACCCAGTACTTC. This translates into CASSLYHDRPEETQYF. Based on the CDR3 plus reference TRBV7-8 and TRBJ2-5, the full variable domain is GAGVSQSPRYKVAKRGQDVALRCDPISGHVSLFWYQQALGQGPEFLTYFQNEAQLDKSGLPSDRFFAERPEGSVSTLKIQRTQQEDSAVYLCASSLYHDRPEETQYFGPGTRLLVL.

The gene calls are TRBV4-1 and TRBJ2-4; TRBD2 agrees at 7 bases. CDR1 is MGHRA and CDR2 is YSYEKL in the germline V gene. CDR3 length: 16 amino acids. With 4 bases clipped from V and 5 bases from J, the junction kept 11 bases outside the gene matches. CDR3 sequence: CASSRPLASGENIQYF. In DNA form, the CDR3 reads TGCGCCAGCAGCCGCCCCCTCGCTAGCGGTGAAAACATTCAGTACTTC.

This clone came up once. The V gene is TRBV7-2, the J gene TRBJ2-7; 7 nucleotides match TRBD2. With V trimmed by 5 bases and J by 6 bases, 10 bases remained unmatched. CDR3 size: 14 residues. CDR1 is SGHTA and CDR2 is FQGNSA in the germline V gene. For the CDR3, the DNA is TGTGCCAGCAGCCCCAACCCAGGGAGGGGCGAGCAGTACTTC. It encodes CASSPNPGRGEQYF.

V usage is TRBV7-8 and J usage is TRBJ1-2, with a possible D match to TRBD1 (5 bases). Germline CDR1 is SGHVS and CDR2 is FQNEAQ. Trimming stripped 1 base from V and 4 bases from J, with 10 bases between. This CDR3 comprises 14 residues. The CDR3 bases are TGTGCCAGCAGCTTAGGGAAGGGGATCTATGGCTACACCTTC. This gives the protein CASSLGKGIYGYTF.

This clone was seen once. The chain carries TRBV6-1 and TRBJ1-5; possibly TRBD1 for D (6 bases). Germline-derived CDR1 and CDR2 are MNHNS and SASEGT. Trimming cost V 6 bases and J 4 bases, with 13 bases left between them. The CDR3 loop spans 14 amino acids. The CDR3 region is CASSPGTLNQPQHF. CDR3 sequence (DNA): TGTGCCAGCAGCCCCGGGACACTGAATCAGCCCCAGCATTTT.

This rearrangement joins TRBV4-2 to TRBJ1-4; 7 bases are shared with TRBD1. This CDR3 contains 14 residues. J was trimmed by 7 bases and V by 2 bases; bases with no gene match: 4. From germline, CDR1 is LGHNA and CDR2 YNFKEQ. CDR3 DNA: TGTGCCAGCAGCCAATTCCGGGACAGTGAAAAACTGTTTTTT. Amino acids: CASSQFRDSEKLFF.

The chain combines TRBV30 with TRBJ2-2; a possible D gene is TRBD2 (6 bases). Germline-derived CDR1 and CDR2 are GTSNPN and SVGIG (reference sequence). The V end was cut by 2 bases, the J end by 5 bases, with 18 bases between. This CDR3 is 16 amino acids long. The chain's CDR3 is CAWSPSGTSRTGELFF. Written as DNA, the CDR3 is TGTGCCTGGAGTCCATCCGGGACTTCAAGAACCGGGGAGCTGTTTTTT.

The rearrangement uses TRBV11-3 and TRBJ2-7; TRBD1 matches 8 bases. Per the germline V gene, CDR1 is SGHNT and CDR2 is YENEEA. V trimming: 0 bases; J trimming: 6 bases; junction bases outside the gene matches: 4. There are 14 residues in the CDR3. This CDR3 reads CASSLETGVGEQYF. For the CDR3, the DNA is TGTGCCAGCAGCTTAGAGACAGGGGTAGGCGAGCAGTACTTC.

The chain links TRBV6-1 to TRBJ2-7, with 9 bases fitting TRBD1. V gave up 3 bases and J gave up 3 bases; unmatched junction bases: 3. Per germline, CDR1 MNHNS and CDR2 SASEGT. This CDR3 spans 14 amino acids. CDR3 bases: TGTGCCAGCAGTGAGGTGGGACAGGGCTACGAGCAGTACTTC. Protein: CASSEVGQGYEQYF.

The V gene is TRBV30, the J gene TRBJ1-2, with 8 bases fitting TRBD1. J lost 8 bases, V lost 3 bases, and 8 bases had no gene match. The CDR3 covers 13 residues. In germline, CDR1 is GTSNPN, CDR2 SVGIG (reference sequence). The CDR3, as DNA: TGTGCCTGGAGGACAGGGGCAGGTACGGGCTACACCTTC. The encoded protein is CAWRTGAGTGYTF.

The CDR3 region is CATAVENLDEQFF. Here the CDR3 DNA reads TGTGCCACCGCGGTGGAGAATTTGGATGAGCAGTTCTTC. This chain joins TRBV7-9 and TRBJ2-1; the D is unclear. V gave up 10 bases and J gave up 8 bases, with 18 bases separating them. The germline gives CDR1 SEHNR, CDR2 FQNEAQ (reference sequence). CDR3 length: 13 residues.

J is TRBJ1-6 and V is TRBV2, with D tentatively TRBD1 (5 bases). Germline loops: CDR1 SNHLY, CDR2 FYNNEI. V was trimmed by 0 bases and J by 2 bases, leaving 8 bases between them. The CDR3 has 16 residues. The CDR3 DNA reads as TGTGCCAGCAGTGAAGCATCGGGGGCCTATAATTCACCCCTCCACTTT. Translation gives CASSEASGAYNSPLHF.

This sequence joins TRBV12-5 and TRBJ2-1; 8 nucleotides agree with TRBD1. The J segment lost 4 bases and the V segment lost 9 bases, leaving 5 bases of the junction unmatched. CDR1 is LGHNT and CDR2 is FRNRAP in the germline V gene. CDR3 length: 13 residues. The CDR3 sequence is CASPGQDYNEQFF. The DNA of the CDR3 is TGTGCTAGCCCGGGACAGGATTACAATGAGCAGTTCTTC.

A few counts support this clone. The chain couples TRBV5-1 to TRBJ2-7; 9 nucleotides match TRBD2. The CDR3 totals 14 residues. CDR1 is SGHRS, CDR2 YFSETQ, per germline. Trimming removed 4 bases from V and 0 bases from J; junction bases left unmatched: 2. CDR3 loop: CASSLLAGSYEQYF. DNA of the CDR3: TGCGCCAGCAGCCTACTAGCGGGCTCCTACGAGCAGTACTTC.

V and J are TRBV30 and TRBJ2-3, with 7 bases aligning to TRBD2. V trimming: 4 bases; J trimming: 0 bases; junction bases outside the gene matches: 1. Germline loops: CDR1 GTSNPN, CDR2 SVGIG (reference sequence). CDR3 length equals 13 residues. The CDR3 reads CAWMRGSTDTQYF. The CDR3 coding sequence is TGTGCCTGGATGCGGGGGAGCACAGATACGCAGTATTTT.

The rearrangement joins TRBV5-4 to TRBJ2-5; 7 nucleotides align to TRBD2. Germline CDR1 SGHNT, CDR2 YYREEE (reference sequence). V shed 4 bases, J shed 2 bases, and the junction held 5 bases outside the gene matches. The CDR3 is 14 residues long. The CDR3 spells CASSLWGGQETQYF. For the CDR3, the DNA is TGTGCCAGCAGCCTCTGGGGGGGACAAGAGACCCAGTACTTC.

The chain recombines TRBV5-1 with TRBJ2-7; perhaps TRBD2 as D (6 bases). CDR1 is SGHRS, CDR2 YFSETQ, per germline. The V end lost 0 bases, the J end lost 6 bases, and 22 bases lay between the germline ends. The CDR3 length is 17 residues. The CDR3 sequence is CASSLAPGLQTPLEQYF. In nucleotides, the CDR3 is TGCGCCAGCAGCTTGGCTCCGGGACTCCAAACCCCACTCGAGCAGTACTTC.

The J gene is TRBJ1-2, the V gene TRBV6-5, with D tentatively TRBD1 (5 bases). Germline V CDR1 and CDR2: MNHEY, SVGAGI. The CDR3 loop spans 11 amino acids. Trimming removed 6 bases from V and 14 bases from J, with 16 bases in between. CDR3 sequence: CASRGGTGETF. CDR3 nucleotide sequence: TGTGCCAGCAGGGGCGGGACGGGCGAAACCTTC.

This sequence joins TRBV18 and TRBJ1-4; a weak D match, TRBD1 (5 bases). Germline assignment: CDR1 KGHSH and CDR2 LQKENI. This CDR3 has 16 amino acids. Trimming stripped 3 bases from V and 2 bases from J, with 13 bases between. The CDR3 DNA follows: TGTGCCAGCTCACCTCTAGACAGTGGGACTAATGAAAAACTGTTTTTT. Protein product: CASSPLDSGTNEKLFF.

This chain connects TRBV2 to TRBJ2-7, with D possibly TRBD1 on 6 matching bases. The V gene lost 7 bases and the J gene lost 7 bases, with 20 bases spanning the gap. Germline assignment: CDR1 SNHLY and CDR2 FYNNEI. The CDR3 length is 14 residues. CDR3 sequence (DNA): TGTGCCAGCAAACCGTTGGGGGCGCGGTGGGAGCAGTACTTC. Protein product: CASKPLGARWEQYF.

The V and J genes are TRBV5-1 and TRBJ1-5; D not certain. V lost 4 bases and J lost 3, with 14 bases in between. The CDR3 is made up of 15 amino acids. Germline assignment: CDR1 SGHRS and CDR2 YFSETQ. CDR3: CASSPGRSDNQPQHF. Here the CDR3 DNA reads TGCGCCAGCAGCCCTGGCAGGTCCGACAATCAGCCCCAGCATTTT.

This chain links TRBV7-2 with TRBJ1-1, with TRBD1 identical over 7 bases. CDR1 is SGHTA and CDR2 is FQGNSA in the germline V gene. This CDR3 is built from 13 residues. J gave up 8 bases and V 2 bases, and 5 bases lay outside the gene matches. The CDR3 spells CASSLSGQAEAFF. CDR3 bases: TGTGCCAGCAGCTTATCCGGACAGGCCGAAGCTTTCTTT.

The chain employs TRBV18 and TRBJ1-2, with TRBD1 matching 9 bases. V trimming: 4 bases; J trimming: 4 bases; junction bases outside the gene matches: 4. CDR3 length equals 14 residues. CDR1 and CDR2 (germline): KGHSH, LQKENI. CDR3 in amino acids: CASSLGTGTYGYTF. For the CDR3, the DNA is TGTGCCAGCTCACTCGGGACAGGGACCTATGGCTACACCTTC.

J is TRBJ2-7 and V is TRBV18; 8 nucleotides line up with TRBD2. The CDR3 is 13 amino acids. Germline CDR1 is KGHSH and CDR2 is LQKENI. V shed 2 bases and J 5 bases; nucleotides not matched to a gene: 2. CDR3 sequence reads: CASSPSGGNEQYF. The CDR3 bases are TGTGCCAGCTCACCAAGCGGGGGTAACGAGCAGTACTTC. The full variable domain, its missing parts supplied by reference TRBV18 and TRBJ2-7, is NAGVMQNPRHLVRRRGQEARLRCSPMKGHSHVYWYRQLPEEGLKFMVYLQKENIIDESGMPKERFSAEFPKEGPSILRIQQVVRGDSAAYFCASSPSGGNEQYFGPGTRLTVT.

This chain links TRBV6-1 with TRBJ1-2, with a weak D call TRBD1 (6 bases). The germline V and J ends were trimmed by 5 bases and 8 bases, with 18 bases remaining between them. The CDR3 has 14 amino acids. The V gene's germline CDR1 is MNHNS and CDR2 SASEGT. CDR3 amino acids: CASSTPGQFWGYTF. CDR3 nucleotide sequence: TGTGCCAGCAGTACTCCCGGACAGTTCTGGGGCTACACCTTC.